This TCR beta chain was profiled in a study of cytotoxic CD8 clonotypes in ibrutinib-treated CLL. Here immunoSEQ multiplex PCR was the method, and the copy in TCRdb shows in-frame clones only, minus some. The sample shows approximately 30,000 clones, roughly 57% of them seen only once. This clone was picked up a small number of times. Trimming cost V 2 bases and J 3 bases; bases outside gene matches: 4. The CDR3 is 15 residues long. The germline V gene encodes CDR1 LNHDA and CDR2 SQIVND (reference sequence). The chain uses TRBV19 and TRBJ2-1; 7 nucleotides line up with TRBD1. Sequences were derived from PBMCs, sampled before ibrutinib treatment. This sequence was found in a human donor with chronic lymphocytic leukemia. For the CDR3, the DNA is TGTGCCAGTAGTATAAGGGGGCCAATCTACAATGAGCAGTTCTTC. The encoded protein is CASSIRGPIYNEQFF. Using reference TRBV19 and TRBJ2-1 for the parts outside the CDR3, the full variable domain is DGGITQSPKYLFRKEGQNVTLSCEQNLNHDAMYWYRQDPGQGLRLIYYSQIVNDFQKGDIAEGYSVSREKKESFPLTVTSAQKNPTAFYLCASSIRGPIYNEQFFGPGTRLTVL.